Shown below are 12 T cell receptor beta chains from a single sample sequenced in a study of blood T cell repertoires in COVID-19. TCRdb's table, derived via immunoSEQ multiplex PCR, lists solely in-frame clones and lacks some. Of about half a million clones in the sample, around 85% were seen once. The sequenced material came from PBMCs or T cells enriched from blood (not recorded which). The receptors originated from a woman aged 55-69 years who had recovered from COVID-19.

The chain is built from TRBV6-5 and TRBJ1-5; weak D call: TRBD1 (5 bases). The CDR3 contains 15 residues. Germline lookup yields CDR1 MNHEY and CDR2 SVGAGI. The V and J ends lost 5 bases and 5 bases respectively, with 16 bases between them. CDR3 loop: CASSNGGGGHQPQHF. The CDR3 DNA sequence: TGTGCCAGCAGTAACGGTGGGGGAGGGCATCAGCCCCAGCATTTT.

This chain joins TRBV11-2 and TRBJ1-2; D perhaps matches TRBD1 (6 bases). Trimming removed 8 bases from V and 1 base from J, with 17 bases in between. Germline V gives CDR1 SGHAT, CDR2 FQNNGV. This CDR3 has 15 amino acids. The CDR3 loop reads CASRFGTNNNYGYTF. The CDR3 region has the DNA TGTGCCAGCCGTTTCGGGACAAACAATAACTATGGCTACACCTTC.

The rearrangement links TRBV9 to TRBJ2-2; 8 bases align to TRBD2. J lost 5 bases, V lost 0 bases, and 3 bases had no gene match. The CDR3 runs to 15 residues. CDR1 and CDR2 from the germline V gene are SGDLS and YYNGEE. CDR3 amino acids: CASSVAGGMTGELFF. In DNA, the CDR3 is TGTGCCAGCAGCGTAGCGGGGGGGATGACCGGGGAGCTGTTTTTT.

A note on this clone: Other DNA sequences in this sample translate to the same CDR3. The CDR3 sequence is CASSLRDRGTGELFF. As DNA, the CDR3 is TGCGCCAGCAGCCTCCGGGACAGGGGTACCGGGGAGCTGTTTTTT. This rearrangement joins TRBV5-1 to TRBJ2-2; 10 bases map to TRBD1. Germline lookup yields CDR1 SGHRS and CDR2 YFSETQ. V lost 4 bases, J lost 5 bases, and 5 bases stayed unmatched. The CDR3 spans 15 residues.

This rearrangement joins TRBV6-6 to TRBJ2-1, with 7 bases fitting TRBD2. J was trimmed by 1 base and V by 5 bases; bases with no gene match: 8. In germline, CDR1 is MNHNY, CDR2 SVGAGI (reference sequence). This CDR3 region has 16 residues. Here the CDR3 DNA reads TGTGCCAGCAGTCCTCTTGGGGGGGGATCCTACAATGAGCAGTTCTTC. This codes for CASSPLGGGSYNEQFF.

The rearrangement joins TRBV19 to TRBJ2-4; D is undetermined. V was shortened by 4 bases and J by 6 bases, with 10 bases between the two germline ends. This CDR3 is 13 amino acids long. From germline, CDR1 is LNHDA and CDR2 SQIVND (reference sequence). CDR3 residues: CASSTPGGNIQYF. In DNA form, the CDR3 reads TGTGCCAGTAGTACGCCGGGTGGAAACATTCAGTACTTC.

The chain is built from TRBV5-1 and TRBJ1-6; 7 nucleotides agree with TRBD1. The CDR3 spans 15 residues. The V gene's germline CDR1 is SGHRS and CDR2 YFSETQ. V trimming: 5 bases; J trimming: 10 bases; junction bases outside the gene matches: 12. The CDR3 region is CASRRDSSLGSPLHF. The CDR3 region has the DNA TGCGCCAGCAGGAGGGACAGTTCGCTAGGATCACCCCTCCACTTT.

The chain employs TRBV19 and TRBJ1-3, with unresolved D. The CDR3 has 13 residues. In germline, CDR1 is LNHDA, CDR2 SQIVND (reference sequence). V shed 6 bases and J shed 0 bases, with 6 bases lying between them. The CDR3 loop reads CASSRGSGNTIYF. The CDR3 nucleotides read TGTGCCAGTAGCAGAGGCTCTGGAAACACCATATATTTT.

The V call is TRBV6-1, the J call TRBJ2-7; D gene unclear. Germline CDR1 and CDR2: MNHNS and SASEGT. V was clipped by 3 bases and J by 6 bases, with 12 bases between them. The CDR3 totals 13 residues. CDR3 protein: CASSDNGPGEQYF. DNA of the CDR3: TGTGCCAGCAGTGACAATGGTCCGGGCGAGCAGTACTTC.

The V gene is TRBV19, the J gene TRBJ1-2, with D perhaps TRBD1 (6 bases). Between the trimmed V and J ends, which lost 0 bases and 5 bases, there was a span of 19 bases. This CDR3 has 17 amino acids. The germline V gene encodes CDR1 LNHDA and CDR2 SQIVND (reference sequence). The CDR3, as DNA: TGTGCCAGTAGTATAGATGGGCCTTCAGGAGGACAGTATGGCTACACCTTC. The encoded protein is CASSIDGPSGGQYGYTF. The full variable domain, its missing parts supplied by reference TRBV19 and TRBJ1-2, is DGGITQSPKYLFRKEGQNVTLSCEQNLNHDAMYWYRQDPGQGLRLIYYSQIVNDFQKGDIAEGYSVSREKKESFPLTVTSAQKNPTAFYLCASSIDGPSGGQYGYTFGSGTRLTVV.

The rearrangement links TRBV24-1 to TRBJ2-2; maybe TRBD1 (6 bases). V gave up 2 bases and J gave up 0 bases, with 9 bases separating them. Per germline, CDR1 KGHDR and CDR2 SFDVKD. The CDR3 is made up of 16 amino acids. CDR3: CATSDYGTSNTGELFF. For the CDR3, the DNA is TGTGCCACCAGTGATTACGGGACATCGAACACCGGGGAGCTGTTTTTT.

Comments on this clone: Given a much more abundant clone one base away, this may be a read error. The rearrangement uses TRBV7-2 and TRBJ2-1; 7 bases match TRBD1. The V gene's germline CDR1 is SGHTA and CDR2 FQGNSA. The CDR3 spans 13 residues. The V and J ends lost 5 bases and 5 bases, in that order; junction bases with no gene match: 3. The CDR3, as DNA: TGTGCCAGCAGCCCAGACAGGGACAATGAGCAGTTCTTC. It specifies CASSPDRDNEQFF.